This T cell receptor (beta chain) was sequenced for a study of early T cells in non-severe SARS-CoV-2 infection. The V and J ends lost 6 bases and 0 bases, in that order; junction bases with no gene match: 4. The germline V gene encodes CDR1 SQVTM and CDR2 ANQGSEA. The CDR3 is 13 residues long. Attachment of unique molecular identifiers to individual cDNA molecules was performed. TCRdb recomputed calls from the 5' RACE reads with MiXCR, one row per CDR3 protein. Among approximately 46,000 distinct CDR3 sequences listed, approximately 9.4% were seen once. Source material: whole blood. The receptor was derived from an adult who was a healthcare worker with PCR-confirmed SARS-CoV-2 infection or an uninfected control (not recorded which). The rearrangement links TRBV29-1 to TRBJ1-2; TRBD1 matches 7 bases. CDR3 amino acids: CSVGDRANYGYTF. The CDR3 nucleotides are TGCAGCGTGGGGGACAGAGCTAACTATGGCTACACCTTC.